Sequencing of this T cell receptor (beta chain) was carried out in a study of post-analysis software for immune sequencing data. Study at large: Recorded disease courses covered relapsing-remitting, secondary progressive and progressive-relapsing multiple sclerosis. Some patients had no subtype annotation.

The CDR3 totals 14 residues. The V gene lost 7 bases and the J gene lost 7 bases, with 16 bases spanning the gap. TCR beta cDNA libraries had unique molecular identifiers. TCRdb used MiXCR to reprocess the PCR reads, holding one entry per CDR3 protein. Counted here are about 540,000 distinct CDR3 sequences, 34% occurring once; the ten biggest clones make up approximately 5.4%. Note on this clonotype: Its antigen remains unknown.

Overall study findings and caveats: TRBV5-6, TRBV5-1 and TRBV20-1 were among a few TRBV segments more frequent in patients than controls. Normalized Chao1 diversity in multiple sclerosis patients fell significantly below that of controls. Batch-mates among the samples co-clustered strongly by F measure.

The sequence was obtained from a girl aged 2-17 years with multiple sclerosis. The chain is built from TRBV12-3 or TRBV12-4 and TRBJ1-4; the D gene is possibly TRBD1 (5 bases). The sequenced sample was blood. The CDR3 region has the DNA TGTGCCAGCACCATCATACGGCAGGGTGAAAAACTGTTTTTT. Protein product: CASTIIRQGEKLFF.